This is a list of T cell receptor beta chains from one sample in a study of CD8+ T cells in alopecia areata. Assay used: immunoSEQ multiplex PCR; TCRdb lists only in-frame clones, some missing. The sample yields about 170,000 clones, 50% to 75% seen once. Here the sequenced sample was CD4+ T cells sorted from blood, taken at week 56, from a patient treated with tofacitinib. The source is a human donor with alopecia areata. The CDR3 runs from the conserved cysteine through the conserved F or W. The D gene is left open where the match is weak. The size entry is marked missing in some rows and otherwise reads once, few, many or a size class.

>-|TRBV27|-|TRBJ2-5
TGTGCCAGCAGTTTCGGAGGGGCCGCCGGGGAGACCCAGTACTTC
CASSFGGAAGETQYF
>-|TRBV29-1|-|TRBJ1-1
TGCAGCGTTGTCAAGCCGTTAAACACTGAAGCTTTCTTT
CSVVKPLNTEAFF
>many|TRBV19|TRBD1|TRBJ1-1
TGTGCCAGTACCCCCGGACAGGGTGTATCTCGGGCTGAAGCTTTCTTT
CASTPGQGVSRAEAFF
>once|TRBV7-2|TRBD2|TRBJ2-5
TGTGCCAGCAGCTGGGGCCGACTAGCGGAGACCCAGTACTTC
CASSWGRLAETQYF
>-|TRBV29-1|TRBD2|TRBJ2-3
TGCAGCGTGGGGGTTAGCGGGACCACAGATACGCAGTATTTT
CSVGVSGTTDTQYF
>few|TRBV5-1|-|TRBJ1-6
TGCGCCAGCAGCTTGGAACCAGGGGAAGATTCACCCCTCCACTTT
CASSLEPGEDSPLHF
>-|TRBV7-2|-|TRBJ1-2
TGTGCCAGCAGCCCCGGGATAGGGCAGTATGGCTACACCTTC
CASSPGIGQYGYTF
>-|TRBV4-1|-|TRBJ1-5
TGCGCCAGCAGCCTTCGACAGCTCAATCAGCCCCAGCATTTT
CASSLRQLNQPQHF
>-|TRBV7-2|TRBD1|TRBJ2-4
TGTGCCAGCAGCCGTACGACAGGGTCGTCTCGAGTGAACATTCAGTACTTC
CASSRTTGSSRVNIQYF
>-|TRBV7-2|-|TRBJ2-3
TGTGCCAGCAGCTCCTTTAGCGGCAACACAGATACGCAGTATTTT
CASSSFSGNTDTQYF
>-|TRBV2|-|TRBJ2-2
TGTGCCAGCAGCTCTGGGTTTGGGAAGCTGTTTTTT
CASSSGFGKLFF
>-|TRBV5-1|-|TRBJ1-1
TGCGCCAGCAGCTTAAAGAACACTGAAGCTTTCTTT
CASSLKNTEAFF
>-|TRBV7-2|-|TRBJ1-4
TGTGCCAGCAGTTACGCGGGGTTTAATGAAAAACTGTTTTTT
CASSYAGFNEKLFF
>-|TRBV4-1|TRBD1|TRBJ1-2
TGCGCCAGCAGCCAAGAGCCCTCAGACAGGGTCGCTTATGGCTACACCTTC
CASSQEPSDRVAYGYTF
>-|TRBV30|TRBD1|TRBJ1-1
TGTGCCAAGGGACAGCCCGGCACTGAAGCTTTCTTT
CAKGQPGTEAFF
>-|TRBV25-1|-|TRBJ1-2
TGTGCCAGCAGTGAACGGGGCAGCTATGGCTACACCTTC
CASSERGSYGYTF
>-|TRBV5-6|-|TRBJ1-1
TGTGCCAGCAGCTTATGGGTCAGGGACGGCACTGAAGCTTTCTTT
CASSLWVRDGTEAFF
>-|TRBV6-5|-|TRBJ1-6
TGTGCCAGCAGTTATGCCTGGGGTAGGCCACCCCTCCACTTT
CASSYAWGRPPLHF
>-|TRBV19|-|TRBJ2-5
TGTGCCAGTAGTTTCGGTCGGCAGGGTGTAGGGACCCAGTACTTC
CASSFGRQGVGTQYF
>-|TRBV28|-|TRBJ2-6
TGTGCCAGCACCCCAGGGGTTGCTGGGGCCAACGTCCTGACTTTC
CASTPGVAGANVLTF
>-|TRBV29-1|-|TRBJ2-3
TGCAGCGTTGAAGAGGGTCCAGATACGCAGTATTTT
CSVEEGPDTQYF
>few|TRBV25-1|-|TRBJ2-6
TGTGCCAGCAGTGAATTAGGTCCTGGGGCCAACGTCCTGACTTTC
CASSELGPGANVLTF
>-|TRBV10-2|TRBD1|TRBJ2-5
TGCGCCAGCAGTGAGTTTTTGTTGGGCAGGGGGCAAGAGACCCAGTACTTC
CASSEFLLGRGQETQYF
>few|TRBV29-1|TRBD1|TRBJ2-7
TGCAGCGTTGTGGCAGGGGGTATCTACGAGCAGTACTTC
CSVVAGGIYEQYF
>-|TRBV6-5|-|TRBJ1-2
TGTGCCAGCAGCTCTTCAACGGGTGGCTACACCTTC
CASSSSTGGYTF
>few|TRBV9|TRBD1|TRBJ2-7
TGTGCCAGCAGCGAAGGGACAGGGTTTTTCTACGAGCAGTACTTC
CASSEGTGFFYEQYF
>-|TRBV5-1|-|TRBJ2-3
TGCGCCAGCAGCTTGAAGTCAGATACGCAGTATTTT
CASSLKSDTQYF
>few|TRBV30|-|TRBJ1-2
TGTGCCTGGAGTGAAGGGGCGTTGGGCTACACCTTC
CAWSEGALGYTF
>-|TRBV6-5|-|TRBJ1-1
TGTGCCAGCAGTTACTCGTGGCAGAGTCCTTTCTTT
CASSYSWQSPFF
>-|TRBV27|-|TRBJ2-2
TGTGCCAGCAGCCCGAGGGGCGGGCTCCTCACCGGGGAGCTGTTTTTT
CASSPRGGLLTGELFF
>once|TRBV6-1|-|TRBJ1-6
TGTGCCAGCAGTGAAACCTCCGCGGGGGGACCCCTCCACTTT
CASSETSAGGPLHF
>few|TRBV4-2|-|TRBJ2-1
TGTGCCAGCAGCCAGAGGACTAGTAGGGGGAATGAGCAGTTCTTC
CASSQRTSRGNEQFF
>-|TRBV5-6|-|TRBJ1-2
TGTGCCAGCAGCCGTAGGGGGGGATCCGACTATGGCTACACCTTC
CASSRRGGSDYGYTF
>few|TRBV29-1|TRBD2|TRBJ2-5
TGCAGCGAAAGCGGGGGGGAGAGGGAGACCCAGTACTTC
CSESGGERETQYF
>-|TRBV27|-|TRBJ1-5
TGTGCCACCCAGCAGGGGAGTAATAGCAATCAGCCCCAGCATTTT
CATQQGSNSNQPQHF
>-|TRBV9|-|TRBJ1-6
TGTGCCAGCAGCAGGTCAACCAGGGGTTCAGGTTCACCCCTCCACTTT
CASSRSTRGSGSPLHF
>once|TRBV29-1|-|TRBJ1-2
TGCAGCGTTGTAAGCAGGTCCAGTGGCTACACCTTC
CSVVSRSSGYTF
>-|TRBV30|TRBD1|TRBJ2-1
TGTGCCTGGAGTGTACAGGGGCCGAATGAGCAGTTCTTC
CAWSVQGPNEQFF
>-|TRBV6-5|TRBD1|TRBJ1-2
TGTGCCACAAGGGGACAGGGCCTCATCTACACCTTC
CATRGQGLIYTF
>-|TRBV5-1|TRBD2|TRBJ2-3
TGCGCCAGCAGCTCCTATCCCTTGCGGGGGAAGGGCACAGATACGCAGTATTTT
CASSSYPLRGKGTDTQYF
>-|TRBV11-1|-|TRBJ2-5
TGTGCCAGCAGCCAAGGGGAGACTCAGTACTTC
CASSQGETQYF
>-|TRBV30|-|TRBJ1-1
TGTGCCTGGAACATCGGGAACACTGAAGCTTTCTTT
CAWNIGNTEAFF
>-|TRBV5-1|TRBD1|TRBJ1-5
TGCGCCAGCAGCCGTACAGGGGGCGAGGCTCAGCCCCAGCATTTT
CASSRTGGEAQPQHF
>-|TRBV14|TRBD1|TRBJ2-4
TGTGCCAGCAGCGTCGGGACAGGGGTTTTTGCCAAAAACATTCAGTACTTC
CASSVGTGVFAKNIQYF
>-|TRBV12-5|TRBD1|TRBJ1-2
TGTGCTAGTGGCTACCGGGACAGGGGGCGCGGCTACACCTTC
CASGYRDRGRGYTF
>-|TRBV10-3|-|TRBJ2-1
TGTGCCATCAGTGATAATAGCGAGCGAATGCAGTTCTTC
CAISDNSERMQFF
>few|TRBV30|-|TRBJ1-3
TGTGCCTGGAGTGTACAGGGATCCTCTGGAAACACCATATATTTT
CAWSVQGSSGNTIYF
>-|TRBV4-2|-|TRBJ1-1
TGTGCCAGCAGCCAAGATTACGGCACTGAAGCTTTCTTT
CASSQDYGTEAFF
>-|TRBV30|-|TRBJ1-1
TGTGCCTGGAGTACCTCTGTTATTACCCTGAACACTGAAGCTTTCTTT
CAWSTSVITLNTEAFF
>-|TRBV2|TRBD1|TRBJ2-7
TGTGCCAGCAGCGGGACAGTGGGCGAGCAGTACTTC
CASSGTVGEQYF
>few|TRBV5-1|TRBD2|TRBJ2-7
TGCGCCAGCAGCGGGGGACTAGTTAACGAGCAGTACTTC
CASSGGLVNEQYF